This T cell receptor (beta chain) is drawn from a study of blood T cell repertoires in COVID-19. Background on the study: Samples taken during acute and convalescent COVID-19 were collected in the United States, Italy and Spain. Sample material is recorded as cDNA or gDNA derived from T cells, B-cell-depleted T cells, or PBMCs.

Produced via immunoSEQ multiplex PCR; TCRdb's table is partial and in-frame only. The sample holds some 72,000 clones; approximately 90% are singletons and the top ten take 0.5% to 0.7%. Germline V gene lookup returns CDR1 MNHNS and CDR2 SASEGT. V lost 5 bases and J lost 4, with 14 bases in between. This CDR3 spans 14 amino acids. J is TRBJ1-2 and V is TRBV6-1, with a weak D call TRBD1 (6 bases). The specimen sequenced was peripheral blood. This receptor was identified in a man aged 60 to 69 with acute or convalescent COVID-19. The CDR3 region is CASSIQGGGYGYTF. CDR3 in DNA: TGTGCCAGCAGTATACAGGGTGGCGGCTATGGCTACACCTTC.